These 26 T cell receptor beta chains share one sample of origin, sequenced in a study of shared clonotypes between healthy human individuals. The repertoire was sequenced with immunoSEQ multiplex PCR; TCRdb's copy has only in-frame clones and lacks some. This table holds 2 million or so clones, about 95% found once. The sequencing input was naive CD4+ T cells sorted from blood. As to subset: CD45RA+ positively selected. Every receptor here comes from a man in his late teens or twenties in good health.

The J gene is TRBJ2-1, the V gene TRBV25-1, with a weak D call TRBD2 (5 bases). With 1 base removed from V and 8 bases from J, the gap between germline ends came to 9 bases. The germline CDR1 and CDR2 sequences are MGHDK and SYGVNS. CDR3 length: 13 residues. The CDR3 here is CASSEWSGHEQFF. In DNA, the CDR3 is TGTGCCAGCAGTGAATGGAGCGGTCATGAGCAGTTCTTC.

This clone was picked up one time. This CDR3 is also generated by other DNA sequences in the sample. The chain is built from TRBV10-2 and TRBJ2-2; D is uncertain. The germline gives CDR1 WSHSY, CDR2 SAAADI. CDR3 length equals 13 residues. With 0 bases removed from V and 6 bases from J, the gap between germline ends came to 5 bases. The CDR3 DNA is TGCGCCAGCAGTGAGTCTCGAGCCGGGGAGCTGTTTTTT. Translating it yields CASSESRAGELFF.

The chain joins TRBV5-1 to TRBJ1-5; 10 bases are a match to TRBD1. CDR1 and CDR2 from the germline V gene are SGHRS and YFSETQ. V trimming: 4 bases; J trimming: 5 bases; junction bases outside the gene matches: 3. The CDR3 covers 14 residues. For the CDR3, the DNA is TGCGCCAGCAGCCCGACAGGGGGCGATCAGCCCCAGCATTTT. It yields the protein CASSPTGGDQPQHF.

The chain recombines TRBV7-9 with TRBJ1-6; 7 positions agree with TRBD1. CDR1 and CDR2 (germline): SEHNR, FQNEAQ (reference sequence). The CDR3 totals 15 residues. With V trimmed by 8 bases and J by 10 bases, 14 bases remained unmatched. In nucleotides, the CDR3 is TGTGCCAGCGGAGAGTCACAGGGGATGTGGTCACCCCTCCACTTT. Encoded protein: CASGESQGMWSPLHF.

The J gene is TRBJ1-2, the V gene TRBV30; 9 bases agree with TRBD1. V trimming: 8 bases; J trimming: 4 bases; junction bases outside the gene matches: 5. The CDR3 is 12 amino acids. Per the germline V gene, CDR1 is GTSNPN and CDR2 is SVGIG (reference sequence). The CDR3 loop is CAHKTGGYGYTF. As DNA, the CDR3 is TGTGCCCACAAGACAGGGGGCTATGGCTACACCTTC.

This chain joins TRBV11-3 and TRBJ2-3; D unclear. Trimming removed 5 bases at V and 1 base at J, with 7 bases between. Germline-derived CDR1 and CDR2 are SGHNT and YENEEA. The CDR3 loop spans 13 amino acids. The CDR3 loop reads CASSQQRTDTQYF. In nucleotides, the CDR3 is TGTGCCAGCAGCCAACAGCGCACAGATACGCAGTATTTT.

V gene TRBV4-1 combines with J gene TRBJ2-7; D gene ambiguous. The CDR3 extends over 15 amino acids. CDR1 and CDR2 from the germline V gene are MGHRA and YSYEKL. Trimming stripped 1 base from V and 4 bases from J, with 14 bases between. The CDR3 is CASSQAAVMDYEQYF. CDR3 sequence (DNA): TGCGCCAGCAGCCAAGCTGCAGTGATGGATTACGAGCAGTACTTC.

A remark on this clone: A much more abundant neighbour one base away suggests this may be a read error. This rearrangement joins TRBV10-1 to TRBJ2-7, with 9 bases fitting TRBD2. The J segment lost 2 bases and the V segment lost 3 bases, leaving 5 bases of the junction unmatched. CDR3 length: 15 amino acids. Germline V gene lookup returns CDR1 WNHNN and CDR2 SYGVQD (reference sequence). The DNA of the CDR3 is TGCGCCAGCAGTGATCGAGCGGGGGGCCCCTACGAGCAGTACTTC. Translation gives CASSDRAGGPYEQYF.

The chain has TRBV6-1 and TRBJ1-1, with D uncertain. Germline assignment: CDR1 MNHNS and CDR2 SASEGT. Trimming removed 5 bases from V and 8 bases from J, with 15 bases in between. CDR3 length: 13 residues. The CDR3 reads CASSPSTQREAFF. In DNA, the CDR3 is TGTGCCAGCAGTCCTTCGACTCAACGCGAAGCTTTCTTT.

Turning to this clone: Other nucleotide sequences from this sample produce the same CDR3. CDR3 sequence: CASRRGSNQPQHF. CDR3 nucleotides: TGTGCCTCTCGGCGGGGCTCGAATCAGCCCCAGCATTTT. The chain has TRBV27 and TRBJ1-5; the D gene is possibly TRBD1 (5 bases). Per germline, CDR1 MNHEY and CDR2 SMNVEV (reference sequence). This CDR3 is 13 amino acids long. V was pared by 11 bases and J by 4 bases, with 15 bases between.

The rearrangement links TRBV10-2 to TRBJ2-1; D not resolved. CDR1 and CDR2 from the germline V gene are WSHSY and SAAADI. This CDR3 comprises 15 residues. Trimming removed 0 bases at V and 8 bases at J, with 14 bases between. CDR3 DNA: TGCGCCAGCAGTGAGTCATTTGCGAGGAGCGATGAGCAGTTCTTC. As protein: CASSESFARSDEQFF.

For the CDR3, the DNA is TGTGCCAGCAGCCCCGGGGAACCGGGACGATTCACAGATACGCAGTATTTT. This sequence encodes CASSPGEPGRFTDTQYF. This chain connects TRBV14 to TRBJ2-3, with D perhaps TRBD1 or TRBD2 (5 bases each). The CDR3 totals 17 residues. Germline loops: CDR1 SGHDN, CDR2 FVKESK. Trimming left V 4 bases short and J 2 bases short, with 19 bases between.

The chain carries TRBV5-8 and TRBJ1-6, with 7 bases identical to TRBD1. From germline, CDR1 is SGHTS and CDR2 YDEGEE. V was pared by 5 bases and J by 8 bases, with 7 bases of the junction left unmatched. The CDR3 sequence is 14 residues long. The CDR3 DNA sequence: TGTGCCAGCAGGCACAGGGGAAAAGATTCACCCCTCCACTTT. As protein: CASRHRGKDSPLHF.

With regard to this clone: The sample has other DNA sequences that encode this CDR3 too. The chain joins TRBV5-4 to TRBJ2-7, with 8 bases matching TRBD2. The V gene end was trimmed by 2 bases and the J gene end by 2 bases; junction bases not matched to a gene: 3. The CDR3 runs to 14 residues. Germline values: CDR1 SGHNT, CDR2 YYREEE (reference sequence). The CDR3 sequence: CASSLAGATYEQYF. The CDR3 DNA reads TGTGCCAGCAGCTTAGCGGGGGCGACCTACGAGCAGTACTTC.

V is TRBV19 and J is TRBJ2-7, with TRBD1 matching 11 bases. V trimming: 5 bases; J trimming: 2 bases; junction bases outside the gene matches: 5. CDR1 is LNHDA, CDR2 SQIVND, per germline (reference sequence). The CDR3 is 15 amino acids. CDR3 protein: CASSRGQGAPYEQYF. Written as DNA, the CDR3 is TGTGCCAGTAGTCGCGGACAGGGGGCCCCCTACGAGCAGTACTTC.

The CDR3: CASSLGQGELFF. For the CDR3, the DNA is TGTGCCAGCAGTTTAGGACAGGGTGAACTGTTTTTT. The V call is TRBV28, the J call TRBJ1-4; 8 bases are a match to TRBD1. The ends lost 2 bases at V and 12 bases at J; junction bases unmatched: 2. The CDR3 sequence is 12 residues long. Germline CDR1 reads MDHEN; CDR2 reads SYDVKM.

For the CDR3, the DNA is TGTGCCAGTAGTTCTACAGGGGATCGAGGCTACACCTTC. Protein sequence: CASSSTGDRGYTF. The V and J genes are TRBV19 and TRBJ1-2; TRBD1 matches 7 bases. CDR1 and CDR2 from the germline V gene are LNHDA and SQIVND (reference sequence). There are 13 residues in the CDR3. J was trimmed by 8 bases and V by 5 bases; bases with no gene match: 8.

The chain is built from TRBV30 and TRBJ1-5, with a possible D match to TRBD1 (6 bases). The CDR3 totals 19 residues. Trimming left V 0 bases short and J 0 bases short, with 21 bases between. Looked up from germline, CDR1 is GTSNPN and CDR2 is SVGIG (reference sequence). The chain's CDR3 is CAWSVRGQGLGNSNQPQHF. Written as DNA, the CDR3 is TGTGCCTGGAGTGTACGAGGCCAGGGGCTGGGGAATAGCAATCAGCCCCAGCATTTT.

This sequence joins TRBV5-1 and TRBJ2-7; D might be TRBD1 or TRBD2, each matching 5 bases. Germline lookup yields CDR1 SGHRS and CDR2 YFSETQ. The V end was cut by 2 bases, the J end by 4 bases, with 10 bases between. The CDR3 is 13 residues long. CDR3 sequence (DNA): TGCGCCAGCAGCTTCGGGACGTTATACGAGCAGTACTTC. Its protein product is CASSFGTLYEQYF.

The rearrangement joins TRBV6-5 to TRBJ1-1, with TRBD1 matching 7 bases. The CDR3 runs to 12 residues. Germline values: CDR1 MNHEY, CDR2 SVGAGI. Unmatched junction bases numbered 8, after V lost 8 bases and J lost 8 bases. This CDR3 is CASLGTEGEAFF. The CDR3 bases are TGTGCCAGCCTAGGGACAGAGGGAGAAGCTTTCTTT.

The chain combines TRBV4-2 with TRBJ2-1, with TRBD2 matching over 12 bases. Germline assignment: CDR1 LGHNA and CDR2 YNFKEQ. This CDR3 has 16 residues. The junction had 5 bases not matched to a gene; V was cut back by 0 bases and J by 8 bases. The CDR3 here is CASSQEGRTSGDEQFF. The CDR3 DNA reads TGTGCCAGCAGCCAAGAAGGAAGGACTAGCGGGGATGAGCAGTTCTTC.

V gene TRBV28 combines with J gene TRBJ2-7; 7 bases match TRBD1. The CDR3 runs 14 residues. Trimming took 5 bases from V and 2 from J; bases not matched to a gene: 6. Germline V gives CDR1 MDHEN, CDR2 SYDVKM. In DNA form, the CDR3 reads TGTGCCAGCAGTGGGACAGAAACTCCCTACGAGCAGTACTTC. Translated: CASSGTETPYEQYF.

CDR3 DNA sequence: TGTGCCAGCAGCTTACAGAGTGGCCCCAATCAGCCCCAGCATTTT. Amino acid sequence: CASSLQSGPNQPQHF. This chain joins TRBV7-2 and TRBJ1-5; D is unresolved. The CDR3 extends over 15 amino acids. V was pared by 2 bases and J by 3 bases, with 11 bases between. Germline V gene lookup returns CDR1 SGHTA and CDR2 FQGNSA. The full variable domain, rest sourced from reference TRBV7-2 and TRBJ1-5, is GAGVSQSPSNKVTEKGKDVELRCDPISGHTALYWYRQSLGQGLEFLIYFQGNSAPDKSGLPSDRFSAERTGGSVSTLTIQRTQQEDSAVYLCASSLQSGPNQPQHFGDGTRLSIL.

The table lists this clone with a count of one. The same CDR3 arises from other DNA sequences in this sample as well. The chain has TRBV18 and TRBJ2-2; 13 nucleotides line up with TRBD2. The CDR3 length is 15 residues. CDR1 and CDR2 (germline): KGHSH, LQKENI. Losses at the gene ends were 3 bases for V and 5 bases for J; bases not matched to a gene: 0. The CDR3 sequence is CASSPGLAGTGELFF. The CDR3 nucleotides read TGTGCCAGCTCACCGGGACTAGCGGGAACCGGGGAGCTGTTTTTT.

The V call is TRBV6-4, the J call TRBJ2-7, with TRBD2 matching 9 bases. Germline trimming cut 3 bases from V and 6 bases from J; bases unmatched to any gene: 12. In germline, CDR1 is MRHNA, CDR2 SNTAGT. This CDR3 has 16 residues. As DNA, the CDR3 is TGTGCCAGCAGTGAGGAAGGGGGACTAGCTACCCGCGAGCAGTACTTC. Translating it yields CASSEEGGLATREQYF.

This chain joins TRBV29-1 and TRBJ1-2; unclear D gene. The CDR3 loop spans 13 amino acids. Germline CDR1 SQVTM, CDR2 ANQGSEA. Trimming took 0 bases from V and 5 from J, leaving 10 bases between them. Written as DNA, the CDR3 is TGCAGCGTTGAAGAAGCCTCGGTATATGGCTACACCTTC. Its translation: CSVEEASVYGYTF. The variable domain in full, with the rest retrieved from reference TRBV29-1 and TRBJ1-2, is SAVISQKPSRDICQRGTSLTIQCQVDSQVTMMFWYRQQPGQSLTLIATANQGSEATYESGFVIDKFPISRPNLTFSTLTVSNMSPEDSSIYLCSVEEASVYGYTFGSGTRLTVV.